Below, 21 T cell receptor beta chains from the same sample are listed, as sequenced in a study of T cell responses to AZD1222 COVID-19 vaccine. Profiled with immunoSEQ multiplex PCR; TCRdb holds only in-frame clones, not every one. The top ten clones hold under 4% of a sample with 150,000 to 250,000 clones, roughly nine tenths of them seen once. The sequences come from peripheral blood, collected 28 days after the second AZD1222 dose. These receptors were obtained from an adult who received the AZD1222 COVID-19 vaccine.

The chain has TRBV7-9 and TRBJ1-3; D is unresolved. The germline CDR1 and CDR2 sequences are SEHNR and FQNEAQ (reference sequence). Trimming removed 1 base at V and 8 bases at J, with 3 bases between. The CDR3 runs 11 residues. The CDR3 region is CASSLGDTIYF. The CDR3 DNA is TGTGCCAGCAGCTTAGGAGACACCATATATTTT.

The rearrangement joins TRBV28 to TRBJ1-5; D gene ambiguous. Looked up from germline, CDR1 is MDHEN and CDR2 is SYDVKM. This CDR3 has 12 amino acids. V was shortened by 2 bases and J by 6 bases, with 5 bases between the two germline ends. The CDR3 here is CASSLPSQPQHF. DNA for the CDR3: TGTGCCAGCAGTTTACCCAGTCAGCCCCAGCATTTT.

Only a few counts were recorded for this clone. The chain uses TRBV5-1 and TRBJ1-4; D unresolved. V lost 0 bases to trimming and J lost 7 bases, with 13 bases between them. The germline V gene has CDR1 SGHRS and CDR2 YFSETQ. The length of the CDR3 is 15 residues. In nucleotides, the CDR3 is TGCGCCAGCAGCTTGGCGCCAGCCCCTGGTGAAAAACTGTTTTTT. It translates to CASSLAPAPGEKLFF.

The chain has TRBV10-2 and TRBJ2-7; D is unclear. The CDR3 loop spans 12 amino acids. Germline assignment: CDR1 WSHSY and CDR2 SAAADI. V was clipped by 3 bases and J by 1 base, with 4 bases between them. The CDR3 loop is CASSDRSYEQYF. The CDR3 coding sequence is TGCGCCAGCAGTGACAGGTCCTACGAGCAGTACTTC.

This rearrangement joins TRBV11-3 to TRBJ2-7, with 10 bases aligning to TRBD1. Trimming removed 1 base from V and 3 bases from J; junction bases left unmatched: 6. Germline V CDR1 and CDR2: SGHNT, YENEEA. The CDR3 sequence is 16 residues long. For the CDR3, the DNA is TGTGCCAGCAGCTTAGGAGGGGACAGGGGAGGCTACGAGCAGTACTTC. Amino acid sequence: CASSLGGDRGGYEQYF.

The CDR3 reads CASRRQGASGNTIYF. CDR3 nucleotides: TGTGCCAGCAGGAGACAGGGTGCCTCTGGAAACACCATATATTTT. V usage is TRBV7-8 and J usage is TRBJ1-3; TRBD1 matches at 7 bases. CDR3 size: 15 residues. V was pared by 6 bases and J by 0 bases, with 5 bases of the junction left unmatched. CDR1 and CDR2 (germline): SGHVS, FQNEAQ. The whole variable domain, remainder taken from reference TRBV7-8 and TRBJ1-3, is GAGVSQSPRYKVAKRGQDVALRCDPISGHVSLFWYQQALGQGPEFLTYFQNEAQLDKSGLPSDRFFAERPEGSVSTLKIQRTQQEDSAVYLCASRRQGASGNTIYFGEGSWLTVV.

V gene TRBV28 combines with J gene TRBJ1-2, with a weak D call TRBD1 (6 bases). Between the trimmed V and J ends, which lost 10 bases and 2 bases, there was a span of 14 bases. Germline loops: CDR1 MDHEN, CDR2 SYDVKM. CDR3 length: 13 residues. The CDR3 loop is CAIYGTKNYGYTF. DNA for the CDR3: TGTGCCATCTACGGGACAAAAAACTATGGCTACACCTTC.

The CDR3 protein is CASSKDATNEKLFF. The CDR3 DNA sequence: TGTGCCAGCAGCAAGGACGCAACTAATGAAAAACTGTTTTTT. The chain uses TRBV21-1 and TRBJ1-4. TRBV21-1 is a recognized pseudogene. The CDR3 runs 14 residues.

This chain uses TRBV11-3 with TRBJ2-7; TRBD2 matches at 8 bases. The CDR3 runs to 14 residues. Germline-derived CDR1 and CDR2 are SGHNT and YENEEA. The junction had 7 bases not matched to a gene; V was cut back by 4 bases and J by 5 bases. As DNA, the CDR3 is TGTGCCAGCAGCTCGCGGACTAGCTTAAACGAGCAGTACTTC. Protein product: CASSSRTSLNEQYF.

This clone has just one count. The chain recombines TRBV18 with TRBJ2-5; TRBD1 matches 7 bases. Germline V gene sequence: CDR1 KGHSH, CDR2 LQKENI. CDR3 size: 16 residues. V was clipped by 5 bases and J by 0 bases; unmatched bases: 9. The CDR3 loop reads CASSSDRDKYQETQYF. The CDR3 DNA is TGTGCCAGCTCAAGCGACAGGGATAAGTACCAAGAGACCCAGTACTTC.

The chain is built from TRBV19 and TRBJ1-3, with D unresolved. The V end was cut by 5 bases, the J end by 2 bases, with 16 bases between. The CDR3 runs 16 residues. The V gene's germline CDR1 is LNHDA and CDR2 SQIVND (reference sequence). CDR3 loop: CASSPLQHPTGNTIYF. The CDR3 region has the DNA TGTGCCAGTAGTCCACTACAGCATCCTACTGGAAACACCATATATTTT.

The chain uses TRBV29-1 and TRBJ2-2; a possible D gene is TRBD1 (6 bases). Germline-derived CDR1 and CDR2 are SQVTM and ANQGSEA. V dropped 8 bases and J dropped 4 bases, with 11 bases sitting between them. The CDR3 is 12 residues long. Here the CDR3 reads CSFPTGTGELFF. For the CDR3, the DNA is TGCAGCTTCCCGACAGGCACCGGGGAGCTGTTTTTT.

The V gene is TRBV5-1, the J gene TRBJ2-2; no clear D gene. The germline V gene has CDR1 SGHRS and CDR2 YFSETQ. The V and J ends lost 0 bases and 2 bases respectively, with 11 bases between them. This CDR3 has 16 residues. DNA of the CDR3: TGCGCCAGCAGCTTGGGACCGTCCTCCAACACCGGGGAGCTGTTTTTT. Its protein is CASSLGPSSNTGELFF.

CDR3 in amino acids: CASRSPGQGTRTSQHF. The CDR3 DNA follows: TGTGCCAGCAGATCCCCGGGACAGGGGACCAGGACGTCCCAGCATTTT. This chain joins TRBV5-8 and TRBJ1-5; 10 bases are a match to TRBD1. There are 16 residues in the CDR3. In germline, CDR1 is SGHTS, CDR2 YDEGEE. J was trimmed by 11 bases and V by 5 bases; bases with no gene match: 16. The full variable domain, rest sourced from reference TRBV5-8 and TRBJ1-5, is EAGVTQSPTHLIKTRGQQATLRCSPISGHTSVYWYQQALGLGLQFLLWYDEGEERNRGNFPPRFSGRQFPNYSSELNVNALELEDSALYLCASRSPGQGTRTSQHFGDGTRLSIL.

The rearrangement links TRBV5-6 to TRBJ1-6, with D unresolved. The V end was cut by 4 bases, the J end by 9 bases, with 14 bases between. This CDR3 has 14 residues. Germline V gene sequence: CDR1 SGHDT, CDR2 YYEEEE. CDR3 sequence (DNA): TGTGCCAGCAGCCCCGAAGTGCCCGGTTCACCCCTCCACTTT. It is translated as CASSPEVPGSPLHF.

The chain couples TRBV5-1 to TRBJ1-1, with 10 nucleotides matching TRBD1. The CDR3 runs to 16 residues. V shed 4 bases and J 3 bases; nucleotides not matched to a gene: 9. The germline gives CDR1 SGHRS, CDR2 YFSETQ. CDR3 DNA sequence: TGCGCCAGCAGCCTACTCCGGACAGGGGGTTACACTGAAGCTTTCTTT. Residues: CASSLLRTGGYTEAFF.

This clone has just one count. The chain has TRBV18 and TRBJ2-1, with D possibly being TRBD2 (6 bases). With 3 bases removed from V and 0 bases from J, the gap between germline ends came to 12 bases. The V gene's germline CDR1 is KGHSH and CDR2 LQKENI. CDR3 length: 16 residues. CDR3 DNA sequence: TGTGCCAGCTCACCGGGAGGAGGAAGCTCCTACAATGAGCAGTTCTTC. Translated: CASSPGGGSSYNEQFF. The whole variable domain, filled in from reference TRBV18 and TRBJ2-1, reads NAGVMQNPRHLVRRRGQEARLRCSPMKGHSHVYWYRQLPEEGLKFMVYLQKENIIDESGMPKERFSAEFPKEGPSILRIQQVVRGDSAAYFCASSPGGGSSYNEQFFGPGTRLTVL.

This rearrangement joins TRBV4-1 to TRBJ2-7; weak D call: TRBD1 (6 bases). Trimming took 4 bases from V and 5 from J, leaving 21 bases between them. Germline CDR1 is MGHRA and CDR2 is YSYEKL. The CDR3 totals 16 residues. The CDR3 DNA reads TGCGCCAGCAGCCCGGGCCCTAGGACAGCGCGGGACGAGCAGTACTTC. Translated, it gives CASSPGPRTARDEQYF.

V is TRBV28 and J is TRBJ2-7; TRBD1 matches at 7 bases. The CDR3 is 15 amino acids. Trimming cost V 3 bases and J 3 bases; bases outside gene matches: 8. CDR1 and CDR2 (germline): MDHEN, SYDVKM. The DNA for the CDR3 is TGTGCCAGCAGTTTCCCCCCGGCAGGGGGCTACGAGCAGTACTTC. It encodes CASSFPPAGGYEQYF.

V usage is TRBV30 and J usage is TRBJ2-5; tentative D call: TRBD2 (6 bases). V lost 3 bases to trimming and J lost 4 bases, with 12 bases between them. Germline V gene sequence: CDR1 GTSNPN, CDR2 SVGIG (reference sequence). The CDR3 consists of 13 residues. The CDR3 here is CAWRWAGRETQYF. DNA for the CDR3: TGTGCCTGGAGATGGGCCGGGAGAGAGACCCAGTACTTC.

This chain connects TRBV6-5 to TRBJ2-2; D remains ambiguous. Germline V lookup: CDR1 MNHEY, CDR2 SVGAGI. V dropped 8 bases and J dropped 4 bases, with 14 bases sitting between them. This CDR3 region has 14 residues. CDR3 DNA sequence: TGTGCCAGCTGTCCCATGGCAGCCACCGGGGAGCTGTTTTTT. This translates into CASCPMAATGELFF.